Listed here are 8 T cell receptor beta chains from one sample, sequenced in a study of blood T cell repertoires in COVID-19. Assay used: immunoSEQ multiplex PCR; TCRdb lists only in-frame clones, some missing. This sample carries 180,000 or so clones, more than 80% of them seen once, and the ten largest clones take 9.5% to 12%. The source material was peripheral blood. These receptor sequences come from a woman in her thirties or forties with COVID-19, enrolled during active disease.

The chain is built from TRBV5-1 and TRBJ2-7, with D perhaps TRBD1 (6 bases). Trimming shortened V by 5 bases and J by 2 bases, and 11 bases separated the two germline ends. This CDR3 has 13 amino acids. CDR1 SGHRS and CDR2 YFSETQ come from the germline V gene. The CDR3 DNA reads TGCGCCAGCAGACAGGGAACCACCTACGAGCAGTACTTC. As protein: CASRQGTTYEQYF.

CDR3 sequence: CASSQKQGSGNTIYF. The DNA of the CDR3 is TGTGCCAGCAGCCAAAAACAGGGCTCTGGAAACACCATATATTTT. The chain couples TRBV3-1 (or the pseudogene TRBV3-2) to TRBJ1-3; D is perhaps TRBD1 (6 bases). The CDR3 is 15 residues long. In germline, CDR1 is LGHDT, CDR2 YNNKEL (reference sequence). Trimming cost V 2 bases and J 0 bases, with 8 bases left between them.

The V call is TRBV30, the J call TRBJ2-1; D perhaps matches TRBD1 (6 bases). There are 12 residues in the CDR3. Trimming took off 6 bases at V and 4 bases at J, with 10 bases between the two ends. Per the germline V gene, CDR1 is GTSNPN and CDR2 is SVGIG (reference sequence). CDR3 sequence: CACEGTYNEQFF. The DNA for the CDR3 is TGTGCCTGTGAGGGGACATACAATGAGCAGTTCTTC.

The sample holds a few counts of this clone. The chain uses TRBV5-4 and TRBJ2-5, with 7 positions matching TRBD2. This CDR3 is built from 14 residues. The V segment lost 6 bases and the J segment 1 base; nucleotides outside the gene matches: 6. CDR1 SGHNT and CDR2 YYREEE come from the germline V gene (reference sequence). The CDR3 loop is CASNRGDFQETQYF. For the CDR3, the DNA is TGTGCCAGCAATCGGGGGGACTTCCAAGAGACCCAGTACTTC.

The chain's CDR3 is CASRRTSGEPQFF. CDR3 in DNA: TGTGCCAGCAGGAGGACTAGCGGGGAACCGCAGTTCTTC. The gene calls are TRBV12-3 or TRBV12-4 and TRBJ2-1; TRBD2 matches 12 bases. The CDR3 extends over 13 amino acids. V was clipped by 6 bases and J by 12 bases; unmatched bases: 6.

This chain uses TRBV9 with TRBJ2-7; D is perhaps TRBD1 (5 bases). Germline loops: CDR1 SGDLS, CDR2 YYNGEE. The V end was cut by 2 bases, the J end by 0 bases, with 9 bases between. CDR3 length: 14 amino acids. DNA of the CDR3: TGTGCCAGCAGCGTGAGACAGAACTCCTACGAGCAGTACTTC. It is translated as CASSVRQNSYEQYF.

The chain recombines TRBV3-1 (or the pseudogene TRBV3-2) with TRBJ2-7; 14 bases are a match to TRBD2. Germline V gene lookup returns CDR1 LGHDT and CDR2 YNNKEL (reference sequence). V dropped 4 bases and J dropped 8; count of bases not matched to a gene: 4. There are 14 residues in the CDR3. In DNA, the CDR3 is TGTGCCAGCAGCCCGGGACTAGCGGGAGCTCAGCAGTACTTC. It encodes CASSPGLAGAQQYF.

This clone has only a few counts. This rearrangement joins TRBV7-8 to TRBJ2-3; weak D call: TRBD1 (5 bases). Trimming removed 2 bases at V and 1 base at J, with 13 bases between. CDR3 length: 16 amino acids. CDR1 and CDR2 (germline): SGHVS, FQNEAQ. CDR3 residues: CASSLRGVRGTDTQYF. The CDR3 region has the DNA TGTGCCAGCAGCTTAAGGGGTGTTCGGGGCACAGATACGCAGTATTTT.